This record concerns one T cell receptor (beta chain) sequence. Participant ages covered roughly 18 to 89 years across about two dozen US areas. The entry originates in a study of blood T cell repertoires in COVID-19. As for the study in general: Spain, Italy and the United States supplied samples that represented acute and convalescent COVID-19.

Assay used: immunoSEQ multiplex PCR; TCRdb lists only in-frame clones, some missing. The data show 200,000 to 250,000 clones, with under 90% seen just once and about 3.3% held by the top ten. Sequenced input: PBMCs or T cells enriched from blood (not recorded which). The clonotype comes from a woman in her fifties or sixties who had recovered from COVID-19.

The CDR3 loop is CASSTGTSGRTDTQYF. The CDR3 DNA is TGTGCCAGCAGCACCGGGACTAGCGGGCGCACAGATACGCAGTATTTT. The chain carries TRBV7-2 and TRBJ2-3; the match to TRBD2 covers 12 bases. Germline V gene sequence: CDR1 SGHTA, CDR2 FQGNSA. V lost 5 bases, J lost 1 base, and 4 bases stayed unmatched. This CDR3 has 16 residues.